The source of this TCR beta chain is a study of metastatic and nonmetastatic thyroid tumors. Whole-study context: Across peripheral blood and tumor or nodule tissue samples taken from malignant and benign thyroid patients, the repertoires were compared with one another.

All patients reached thyroid surgery having received no treatment beforehand. TCRdb re-called the PCR reads with MiXCR. The table has over 30,000 clones, about 15% seen once. V shed 4 bases and J shed 6 bases, with 16 bases lying between them. The germline V gene encodes CDR1 SGDLS and CDR2 YYNGEE. This CDR3 has 14 amino acids. The chain has TRBV9 and TRBJ1-2; D call uncertain. Material for sequencing was blood. This receptor was taken from a male donor with papillary thyroid cancer or a benign thyroid nodule (not recorded which). Some clones in this sample may be carry-over from other donors' samples. CDR3 loop: CASSPAPRTNGYTF. CDR3 in DNA: TGTGCCAGCAGCCCCGCCCCCAGGACGAATGGCTACACCTTC. The variable domain in full, completed from reference TRBV9 and TRBJ1-2, reads DSGVTQTPKHLITATGQRVTLRCSPRSGDLSVYWYQQSLDQGLQFLIQYYNGEERAKGNILERFSAQQFPDLHSELNLSSLELGDSALYFCASSPAPRTNGYTFGSGTRLTVV.